The clone carrying this T cell receptor (beta chain) appeared a few times. Using RNA template, CDR3s of TCR alpha and beta were amplified with iRepertoire arm-PCR. TCRdb reanalysed the multiplex PCR reads using MiXCR and keeps one entry per CDR3 protein. The table lists around 120,000 distinct CDR3 sequences, about 25% of them singletons, with 25% to 30% in the top ten. The record originates from a study of glioma-infiltrating T cells. The germline gives CDR1 SEHNR, CDR2 FQNEAQ (reference sequence). Trimming took off 6 bases at V and 0 bases at J, with 12 bases between the two ends. This CDR3 is 16 amino acids long.

Sequencing was done on a sample of glioma tissue, nonneoplastic brain tissue, or PBMCs (not recorded which). This sequence joins TRBV7-9 and TRBJ1-6; no clear D. This receptor was taken from a human donor with low-grade glioma or glioblastoma, undergoing nonglioma brain surgery, or in good health (not recorded which). The CDR3 DNA is TGTGCCAGCAGGTTGGGTCGGAGCTCCTATAATTCACCCCTCCACTTT. Its translation is CASRLGRSSYNSPLHF.